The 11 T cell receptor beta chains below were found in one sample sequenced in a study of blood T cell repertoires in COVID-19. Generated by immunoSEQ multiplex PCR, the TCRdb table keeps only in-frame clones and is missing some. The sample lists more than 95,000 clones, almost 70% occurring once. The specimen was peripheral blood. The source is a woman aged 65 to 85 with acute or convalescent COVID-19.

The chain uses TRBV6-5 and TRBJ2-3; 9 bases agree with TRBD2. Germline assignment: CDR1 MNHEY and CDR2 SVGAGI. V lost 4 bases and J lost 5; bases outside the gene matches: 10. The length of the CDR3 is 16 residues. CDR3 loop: CASSLSGAGGGDTQYF. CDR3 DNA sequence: TGTGCCAGCAGTTTGAGTGGAGCGGGGGGCGGAGATACGCAGTATTTT.

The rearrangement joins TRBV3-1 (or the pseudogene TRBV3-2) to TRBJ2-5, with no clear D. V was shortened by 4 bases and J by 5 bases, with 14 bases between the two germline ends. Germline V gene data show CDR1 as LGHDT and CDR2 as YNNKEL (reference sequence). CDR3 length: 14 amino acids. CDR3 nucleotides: TGTGCCAGCAGCCCGACCATTACGCGGGAGACCCAGTACTTC. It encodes CASSPTITRETQYF.

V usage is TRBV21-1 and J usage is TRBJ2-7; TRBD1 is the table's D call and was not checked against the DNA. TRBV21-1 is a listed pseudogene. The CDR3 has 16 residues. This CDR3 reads CASRGTGGAESYEQYF. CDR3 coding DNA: TGTGCCAGCAGGGGGACAGGGGGCGCGGAATCCTACGAGCAGTACTTC.

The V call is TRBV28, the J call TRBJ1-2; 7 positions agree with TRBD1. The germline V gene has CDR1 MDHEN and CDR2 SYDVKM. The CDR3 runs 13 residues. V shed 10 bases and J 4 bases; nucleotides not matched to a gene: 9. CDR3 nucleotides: TGTGCCATCTTACCAGGGGGAAGCTATGGCTACACCTTC. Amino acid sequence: CAILPGGSYGYTF.

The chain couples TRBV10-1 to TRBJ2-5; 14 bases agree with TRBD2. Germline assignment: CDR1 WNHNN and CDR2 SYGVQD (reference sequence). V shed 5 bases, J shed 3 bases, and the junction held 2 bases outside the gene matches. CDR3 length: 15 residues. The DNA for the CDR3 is TGCGCCAGCAGTTCGGGACTAGCGGGAGAAGAGACCCAGTACTTC. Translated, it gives CASSSGLAGEETQYF.

The CDR3 nucleotides are TGTGCCAGCAGCTTAGAAGGGGCGGACGAGCAGTACTTC. Its translation is CASSLEGADEQYF. J is TRBJ2-7 and V is TRBV7-2, with a possible D match to TRBD1 (5 bases). CDR1 is SGHTA, CDR2 FQGNSA, per germline. Trimming cost V 1 base and J 5 bases, with 9 bases left between them. This CDR3 has 13 amino acids. Combining the CDR3 with reference TRBV7-2 and TRBJ2-7 gives the whole variable domain GAGVSQSPSNKVTEKGKDVELRCDPISGHTALYWYRQSLGQGLEFLIYFQGNSAPDKSGLPSDRFSAERTGGSVSTLTIQRTQQEDSAVYLCASSLEGADEQYFGPGTRLTVT.

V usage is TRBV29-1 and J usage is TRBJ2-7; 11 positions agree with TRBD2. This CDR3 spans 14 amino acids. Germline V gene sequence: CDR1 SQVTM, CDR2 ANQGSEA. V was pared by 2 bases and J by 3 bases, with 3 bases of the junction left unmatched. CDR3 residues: CSVELAGGFYEQYF. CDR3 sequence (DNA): TGCAGCGTTGAACTAGCGGGAGGTTTCTACGAGCAGTACTTC.

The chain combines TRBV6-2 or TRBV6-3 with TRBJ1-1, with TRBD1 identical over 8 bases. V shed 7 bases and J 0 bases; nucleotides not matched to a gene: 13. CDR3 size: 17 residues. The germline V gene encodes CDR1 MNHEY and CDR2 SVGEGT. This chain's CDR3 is CASTPYRGSFLNTEAFF. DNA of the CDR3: TGTGCCAGCACCCCATACAGGGGGAGCTTTTTGAACACTGAAGCTTTCTTT.

The CDR3 DNA sequence: TGTGCCAGCAGCTTAGCGGGAGGGGACTCCTACGAGCAGTACTTC. Translating gives CASSLAGGDSYEQYF. The J gene is TRBJ2-7, the V gene TRBV11-2, with 8 nucleotides matching TRBD2. In germline, CDR1 is SGHAT, CDR2 FQNNGV. CDR3 length: 15 residues. The trim removed 1 base at V and 0 bases at J, leaving 2 bases unmatched.

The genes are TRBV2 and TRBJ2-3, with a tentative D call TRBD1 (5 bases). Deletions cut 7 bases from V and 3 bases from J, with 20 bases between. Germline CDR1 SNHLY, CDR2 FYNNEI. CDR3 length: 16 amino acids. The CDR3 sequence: CASKGGREVRTDTQYF. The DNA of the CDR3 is TGTGCCAGCAAAGGTGGCAGGGAAGTACGGACAGATACGCAGTATTTT.

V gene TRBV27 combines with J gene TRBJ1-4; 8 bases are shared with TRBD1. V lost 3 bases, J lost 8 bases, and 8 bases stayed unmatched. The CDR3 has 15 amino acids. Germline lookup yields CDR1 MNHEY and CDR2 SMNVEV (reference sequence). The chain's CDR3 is CASSFLGQGGEKLFF. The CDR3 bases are TGTGCCAGCAGTTTCCTAGGACAGGGAGGCGAAAAACTGTTTTTT.